These 14 T cell receptor beta chains share one sample of origin, sequenced in a study of blood T cells in healthy people across ages. A sample-barcoded 5' primer and a J-beta primer mix were used in a second PCR of about 7 to 12 cycles. TCRdb used MiXCR to reprocess the 5' RACE reads, holding one entry per CDR3 protein. The data show about 800,000 distinct CDR3 sequences, roughly 60% seen once. The specimen sequenced was blood. These receptors were obtained from a young man in good health.

The chain employs TRBV6-1 and TRBJ2-1; D gene unclear. CDR1 and CDR2 from the germline V gene are MNHNS and SASEGT. The CDR3 runs 11 residues. Trimming took 6 bases from V and 9 from J, leaving 9 bases between them. CDR3 region: CASSHRVEQFF. DNA of the CDR3: TGTGCCAGCAGCCATCGGGTTGAGCAGTTCTTC.

This clonotype has just a few counts. This chain connects TRBV9 to TRBJ2-1; D may be TRBD2 (5 bases). TRBJ2-7 matches the DNA end more closely, so the J call is doubtful. This CDR3 is 15 amino acids long. Germline V gene data show CDR1 as SGDLS and CDR2 as YYNGEE. The chain's CDR3 is CASSASGSSYNEQYF. The CDR3 bases are TGTGCCAGCAGCGCCAGCGGCAGCTCCTACAATGAGCAGTACTTC.

This CDR3 reads CASSQDPWEREGRYNEQFF. The CDR3 DNA reads as TGCGCCAGCAGCCAAGACCCCTGGGAGCGGGAGGGTCGGTACAATGAGCAGTTCTTC. J is TRBJ2-1 and V is TRBV4-3; 10 bases line up with TRBD2. V shed 0 bases and J 4 bases; nucleotides not matched to a gene: 12. This CDR3 spans 19 amino acids. CDR1 is LGHNA, CDR2 YSLEER, per germline.

This clonotype appeared a few times. This chain connects TRBV5-1 to TRBJ2-7; D may be TRBD1 or TRBD2 (5 bases each). V shed 4 bases and J shed 2 bases, with 22 bases lying between them. CDR1 SGHRS and CDR2 YFSETQ come from the germline V gene. The CDR3 runs 17 residues. CDR3 bases: TGCGCCAGCAGCCCTAGTGGATGGGACCTCAAAACCTACGAGCAGTACTTC. This codes for CASSPSGWDLKTYEQYF. The variable domain in full, completed from reference TRBV5-1 and TRBJ2-7, reads KAGVTQTPRYLIKTRGQQVTLSCSPISGHRSVSWYQQTPGQGLQFLFEYFSETQRNKGNFPGRFSGRQFSNSRSEMNVSTLELGDSALYLCASSPSGWDLKTYEQYFGPGTRLTVT.

The CDR3 here is CASSSGLRANYGYTF. The DNA for the CDR3 is TGTGCCAGCAGCTCGGGGTTGAGGGCTAACTATGGCTACACCTTC. This chain uses TRBV7-2 with TRBJ1-2; D gene ambiguous. The CDR3 length is 15 residues. Trimming removed 4 bases at V and 0 bases at J, with 12 bases between. Germline V gene lookup returns CDR1 SGHTA and CDR2 FQGNSA.

The chain is built from TRBV3-1 and TRBJ2-2; 7 bases are a match to TRBD2. The CDR3 is 13 residues long. The trim removed 4 bases at V and 5 bases at J, leaving 1 base unmatched. Germline assignment: CDR1 LGHDT and CDR2 YNNKEL (reference sequence). CDR3 amino acids: CASSRAGTGELFF. The CDR3 DNA reads as TGTGCCAGCAGCCGAGCGGGGACCGGGGAGCTGTTTTTT.

V usage is TRBV5-1 and J usage is TRBJ2-7; no clear D. The CDR3 totals 16 residues. CDR1 SGHRS and CDR2 YFSETQ come from the germline V gene. The germline V and J ends were trimmed by 4 bases and 1 base, with 18 bases remaining between them. Written as DNA, the CDR3 is TGCGCCAGCAGCACCCAGACACTTTCTCCTTCCTACGAGCAGTACTTC. It is translated as CASSTQTLSPSYEQYF.

In its sample, this clonotype was seen a few times. This sequence joins TRBV29-1 and TRBJ2-4; 8 bases agree with TRBD1. The J call may be wrong; the DNA end is better matched by TRBJ2-7. CDR1 is SQVTM and CDR2 is ANQGSEA in the germline V gene. The CDR3 has 13 amino acids. The CDR3 loop is CSVEKTGVNEQYF. In DNA form, the CDR3 reads TGCAGCGTTGAGAAGACAGGGGTCAACGAGCAGTACTTC.

This chain connects TRBV7-9 to TRBJ1-4, with D unresolved. From germline, CDR1 is SEHNR and CDR2 FQNEAQ (reference sequence). The V gene lost 2 bases and the J gene lost 2 bases, with 12 bases spanning the gap. This CDR3 contains 16 residues. Written as DNA, the CDR3 is TGTGCCAGCAGCTTAAGACGTACCGGTACTAATGAAAAACTGTTTTTT. Encoded protein: CASSLRRTGTNEKLFF.

The chain links TRBV29-1 to TRBJ2-5; no clear D gene. The CDR3 runs to 12 residues. The germline gives CDR1 SQVTM, CDR2 ANQGSEA. With 4 bases removed from V and 1 base from J, the gap between germline ends came to 7 bases. The CDR3 spells CSVAESQETQYF. In nucleotides, the CDR3 is TGCAGCGTTGCGGAAAGCCAAGAGACCCAGTACTTC.

V and J are TRBV25-1 and TRBJ2-5; D might be TRBD1 or TRBD2, each matching 6 bases. The V end was cut by 6 bases, the J end by 7 bases, with 9 bases between. The CDR3 contains 11 residues. In germline, CDR1 is MGHDK, CDR2 SYGVNS. The CDR3 nucleotides read TGTGCCAGCAGGGGGGGCGGGACCCAGTACTTC. Translating gives CASRGGGTQYF.

This clonotype was seen just once. J is TRBJ2-1 and V is TRBV11-3; 11 nucleotides agree with TRBD2. CDR3 length: 14 amino acids. Trimming at V came to 6 bases and at J to 9 bases, leaving 7 bases not matched to a gene. Germline CDR1 reads SGHNT; CDR2 reads YENEEA. The CDR3 protein is CASSLGLAESEQFF. DNA of the CDR3: TGTGCCAGCAGTTTGGGACTAGCGGAAAGTGAGCAGTTCTTC. The whole variable domain, remainder taken from reference TRBV11-3 and TRBJ2-1, is EAGVVQSPRYKIIEKKQPVAFWCNPISGHNTLYWYLQNLGQGPELLIRYENEEAVDDSQLPKDRFSAERLKGVDSTLKIQPAELGDSAVYLCASSLGLAESEQFFGPGTRLTVL.

The genes are TRBV11-1 and TRBJ2-3; no clear D. Germline V gene lookup returns CDR1 SGHAT and CDR2 FQDESV (reference sequence). V dropped 4 bases and J dropped 9 bases, with 17 bases sitting between them. CDR3 size: 14 residues. CDR3 loop: CASSSWYTASTQYF. CDR3 in DNA: TGTGCCAGCAGCTCGTGGTACACAGCTTCCACGCAGTATTTT.

CDR3 bases: TGCGCCAGTAGCCAGCCGGGCGGAAACATTCAGTACTTC. Translation: CASSQPGGNIQYF. The rearrangement joins TRBV5-1 to TRBJ2-4; D not resolved. The ends were cut back, 8 bases at V and 6 bases at J, with 15 bases in the middle. This CDR3 comprises 13 residues. From germline, CDR1 is SGHRS and CDR2 YFSETQ.